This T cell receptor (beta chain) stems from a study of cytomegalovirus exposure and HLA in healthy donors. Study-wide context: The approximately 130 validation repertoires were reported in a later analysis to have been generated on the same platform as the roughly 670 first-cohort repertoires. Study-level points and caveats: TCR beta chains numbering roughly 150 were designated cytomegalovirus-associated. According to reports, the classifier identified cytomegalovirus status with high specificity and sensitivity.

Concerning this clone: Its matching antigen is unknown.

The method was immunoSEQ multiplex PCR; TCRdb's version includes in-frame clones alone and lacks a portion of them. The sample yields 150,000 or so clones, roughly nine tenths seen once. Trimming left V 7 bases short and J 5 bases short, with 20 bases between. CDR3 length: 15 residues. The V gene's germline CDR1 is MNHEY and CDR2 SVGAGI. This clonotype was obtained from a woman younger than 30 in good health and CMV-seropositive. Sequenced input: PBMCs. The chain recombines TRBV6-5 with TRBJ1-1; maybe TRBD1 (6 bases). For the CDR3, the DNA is TGTGCCAGCACACTGTATGGACAGCCACCGACTGAAGCTTTCTTT. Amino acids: CASTLYGQPPTEAFF.